Presented here are 12 T cell receptor beta chains from one specimen sequenced in a study of blood T cells in healthy people across ages (dated by TCRdb to between 2015 and 2016). Preparation of the library involved 5' RACE. A second PCR of roughly 6 to 11 cycles was performed with a sample-barcoded 5' primer and a J-beta primer mix. Clones were called with MiXCR by TCRdb after fastp trimmed the public reads at Q25, and only in-frame beta chains were retained. Entries are consolidated by CDR3 protein sequence, retaining the most common genes and DNA. This sample has 1,800,000 or so distinct CDR3 sequences in its table, and around 42% of those were observed once. Clones ranked in the top ten supply around 23% of the sample. The specimen was blood. The receptors were gathered from a human donor in good health.

The sample holds a few counts of this clonotype. The chain combines TRBV7-9 with TRBJ2-3; 12 nucleotides align to TRBD2. The CDR3 is 16 amino acids. Losses at the gene ends were 5 bases for V and 3 bases for J; bases not matched to a gene: 6. The germline gives CDR1 SEHNR, CDR2 FQNEAQ (reference sequence). Here the CDR3 reads CASSPSGGVGTDTQYF. In DNA, the CDR3 is TGTGCCAGCAGCCCTAGCGGGGGGGTAGGAACAGATACGCAGTATTTT.

This clonotype came up a few times. The chain links TRBV7-9 to TRBJ2-4; D ambiguous. This CDR3 has 12 amino acids. V lost 10 bases, J lost 5 bases, and 12 bases lay in between. CDR1 SEHNR and CDR2 FQNEAQ come from the germline V gene (reference sequence). CDR3 sequence (DNA): TGTGCCACCACCCATCAGGAAAACATTCAGTACTTC. Translation gives CATTHQENIQYF.

V usage is TRBV27 and J usage is TRBJ2-1; 11 positions agree with TRBD2. Germline V gene sequence: CDR1 MNHEY, CDR2 SMNVEV (reference sequence). This CDR3 comprises 15 residues. J lost 6 bases, V lost 6 bases, and 7 bases had no gene match. The CDR3 nucleotides read TGTGCCAGCAGACTAGCGGGGGCCATCTTCAATGAGCAGTTCTTC. Its translation: CASRLAGAIFNEQFF.

Only a few counts were recorded for this clonotype. The CDR3 DNA reads TGCGCCAGCAGCCAAGAAGTGGCGCTAGATCCCTACGAGCAGTACTTC. Its translation: CASSQEVALDPYEQYF. This chain joins TRBV4-3 and TRBJ2-7; D gene unclear. V was shortened by 0 bases and J by 2 bases, with 14 bases between the two germline ends. The CDR3 totals 16 residues. Germline CDR1 LGHNA, CDR2 YSLEER.

This clonotype has only a few counts. The chain employs TRBV4-3 and TRBJ2-1; D is possibly TRBD2 (5 bases). Trimming took off 0 bases at V and 12 bases at J, with 12 bases between the two ends. The CDR3 spans 13 residues. Germline V gene sequence: CDR1 LGHNA, CDR2 YSLEER. The DNA for the CDR3 is TGCGCCAGCAGCCAAGATGAGGGCTACCTGCAGTTCTTC. Translated: CASSQDEGYLQFF.

The chain has TRBV14 and TRBJ2-3, with D perhaps assigned TRBD1 or TRBD2 (5 bases each). V was cut by 7 bases and J by 2 bases, with 10 bases left in between. CDR3 length: 13 amino acids. CDR1 SGHDN and CDR2 FVKESK come from the germline V gene. CDR3 residues: CASTGTTTDTQYF. CDR3 nucleotides: TGTGCCAGCACCGGGACCACCACAGATACGCAGTATTTT. Looking up the rest from reference TRBV14 and TRBJ2-3 gives the full variable domain: EAGVTQFPSHSVIEKGQTVTLRCDPISGHDNLYWYRRVMGKEIKFLLHFVKESKQDESGMPNNRFLAERTGGTYSTLKVQPAELEDSGVYFCASTGTTTDTQYFGPGTRLTVL.

This chain connects TRBV27 to TRBJ1-2; TRBD1 agrees at 8 bases. The trim removed 5 bases at V and 8 bases at J, leaving 16 bases unmatched. Looked up from germline, CDR1 is MNHEY and CDR2 is SMNVEV (reference sequence). CDR3 length: 16 residues. The CDR3 loop is CASSDLGGRGLQGYTF. The CDR3 bases are TGTGCCAGCAGTGACCTGGGAGGCAGGGGGCTTCAGGGCTACACCTTC.

The chain couples TRBV5-5 to TRBJ1-2; 8 bases agree with TRBD1. V was clipped by 2 bases and J by 2 bases; unmatched bases: 5. The CDR3 runs to 15 residues. Germline CDR1 reads SGHKS; CDR2 reads YYEKEE (reference sequence). The CDR3 nucleotides read TGTGCCAGCAGCTTAACGGGACAGGCAAACTATGGCTACACCTTC. Protein: CASSLTGQANYGYTF. Full variable domain (remainder filled in from reference TRBV5-5 and TRBJ1-2): DAGVTQSPTHLIKTRGQQVTLRCSPISGHKSVSWYQQVLGQGPQFIFQYYEKEERGRGNFPDRFSARQFPNYSSELNVNALLLGDSALYLCASSLTGQANYGYTFGSGTRLTVV.

This clonotype came up a few times. The chain recombines TRBV6-4 with TRBJ1-1; 7 bases align to TRBD1. Germline CDR1 and CDR2: MRHNA and SNTAGT. The V gene end was trimmed by 6 bases and the J gene end by 2 bases; junction bases not matched to a gene: 9. This CDR3 spans 15 amino acids. CDR3 sequence reads: CASRGQFGGNTEAFF. In nucleotides, the CDR3 is TGTGCCAGCAGGGGACAGTTTGGGGGAAACACTGAAGCTTTCTTT.

This chain connects TRBV7-2 to TRBJ2-7; 16 nucleotides align to TRBD2. The CDR3 covers 17 residues. V gave up 1 base and J gave up 5 bases; unmatched junction bases: 5. Germline V gene lookup returns CDR1 SGHTA and CDR2 FQGNSA. The CDR3 DNA is TGTGCCAGCAGCTTAGTGGGGACTAGCGGGGGGGCCAACGAGCAGTACTTC. It encodes CASSLVGTSGGANEQYF.

The chain employs TRBV20-1 and TRBJ2-5, with no clear D. V was shortened by 6 bases and J by 4 bases, with 12 bases between the two germline ends. The CDR3 contains 12 residues. Looked up from germline, CDR1 is DFQATT and CDR2 is SNEGSKA (reference sequence). The CDR3 region has the DNA TGCAGTGCCCAATCGACGAGAGAGACCCAGTACTTC. This translates into CSAQSTRETQYF.

The chain is built from TRBV28 and TRBJ1-5; 8 nucleotides align to TRBD1. This CDR3 has 12 residues. Unmatched junction bases numbered 6, after V lost 10 bases and J lost 7 bases. From germline, CDR1 is MDHEN and CDR2 SYDVKM. CDR3 in DNA: TGTGCCATCGACAGGGGATCCCAGCCCCAGCATTTT. Its translation is CAIDRGSQPQHF.